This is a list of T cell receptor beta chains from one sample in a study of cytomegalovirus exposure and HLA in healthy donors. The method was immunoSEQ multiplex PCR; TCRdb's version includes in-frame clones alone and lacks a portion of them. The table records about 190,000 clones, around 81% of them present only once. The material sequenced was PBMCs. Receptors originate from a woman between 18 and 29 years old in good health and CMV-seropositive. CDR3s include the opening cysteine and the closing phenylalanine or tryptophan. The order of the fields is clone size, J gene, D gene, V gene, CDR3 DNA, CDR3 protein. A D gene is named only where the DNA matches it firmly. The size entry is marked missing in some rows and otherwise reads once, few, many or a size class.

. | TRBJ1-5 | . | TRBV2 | TGTGCCAGCAGTCGGGGAAGGAGCAATCAGCCCCAGCATTTT | CASSRGRSNQPQHF
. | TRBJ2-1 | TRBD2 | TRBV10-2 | TGCGCCAGTACTAGCGGGGGGGCCGGTCCTGCTGAGCAGTTCTTC | CASTSGGAGPAEQFF
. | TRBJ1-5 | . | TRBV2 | TGTGCCAGCAGTGGAGTTAATCGCGGCAATCAGCCCCAGCATTTT | CASSGVNRGNQPQHF
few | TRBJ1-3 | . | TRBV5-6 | TGTGCCAGCAGCTTCGGGATTTCTGGAAACACCATATATTTT | CASSFGISGNTIYF
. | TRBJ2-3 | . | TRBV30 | TGTGCCTGGAGTTTCTCACTTAATACGCAGTATTTT | CAWSFSLNTQYF
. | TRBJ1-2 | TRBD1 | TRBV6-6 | TGTGCCAGCAGTGCCGGACAGGGCGCCGGCTACACCTTC | CASSAGQGAGYTF
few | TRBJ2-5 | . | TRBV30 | TGTGCCTGGACAGGTCTGTACCAAGAGACCCAGTACTTC | CAWTGLYQETQYF
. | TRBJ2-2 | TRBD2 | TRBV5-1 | TGCGCCAGCAAGTTGCTCGAGCGGGGGAACACCGGGGAGCTGTTTTTT | CASKLLERGNTGELFF
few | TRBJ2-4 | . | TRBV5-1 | TGCGCCAGCAGCTTGGTTTCAGGGCTAATTCAGTACTTC | CASSLVSGLIQYF
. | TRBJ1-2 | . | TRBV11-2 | TGTGCCAGCAGCTTACTTTTGAACAGATCCTATGGCTACACCTTC | CASSLLLNRSYGYTF
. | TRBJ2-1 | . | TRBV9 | TGTGCCAGCAGCTTCCCCGGACTGAACAATGAGCAGTTCTTC | CASSFPGLNNEQFF
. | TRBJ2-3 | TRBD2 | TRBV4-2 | TGTGCCAGCAGTTATAGCGGGGGGACCACAGATACGCAGTATTTT | CASSYSGGTTDTQYF
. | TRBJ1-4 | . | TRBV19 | TGTGCCAGTAGTATAGGGAGAGGGACAACTAATGAAAAACTGTTTTTT | CASSIGRGTTNEKLFF
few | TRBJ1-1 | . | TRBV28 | TGTGCCAGCAGCCGCCCCCAGGGAATTGCTGAAGCTTTCTTT | CASSRPQGIAEAFF
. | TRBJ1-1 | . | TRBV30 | TGTGCCTGGAGTGTACTAGCAGGGAGGGGCACTGAAGCTTTCTTT | CAWSVLAGRGTEAFF
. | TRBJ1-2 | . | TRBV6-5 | TGTGCCAGCAGTTACTCGCGGGGGAGTGGCTACACCTTC | CASSYSRGSGYTF
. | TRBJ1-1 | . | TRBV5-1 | TGCGCCAGCAGCTTGGTCGGGGTAGGGAACACTGAAGCTTTCTTT | CASSLVGVGNTEAFF
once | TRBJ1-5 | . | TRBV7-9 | TGTGCCAGCAGCTCACGGGGGGACAATCAGCCCCAGCATTTT | CASSSRGDNQPQHF
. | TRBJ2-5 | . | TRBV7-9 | TGTGCCAGCAGCTTAGGCGCGGGTTGGGAGACCCAGTACTTC | CASSLGAGWETQYF
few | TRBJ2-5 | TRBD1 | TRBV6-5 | TGTGCCAGCAGTTCGGGACAGCCGTCGGAGACCCAGTACTTC | CASSSGQPSETQYF
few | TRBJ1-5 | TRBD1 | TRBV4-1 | TGCGCCAGCAGCCTAGGACAGGGATCGGGTCAGCCCCAGCATTTT | CASSLGQGSGQPQHF
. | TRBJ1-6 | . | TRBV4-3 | TGCGCCAGCAGCCAAGACGGGGGTATGGTTTCACCCCTCCACTTT | CASSQDGGMVSPLHF
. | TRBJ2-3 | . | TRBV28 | TGTGCCAGCAGTAAAGCCACAGATACGCAGTATTTT | CASSKATDTQYF
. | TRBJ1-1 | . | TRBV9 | TGTGCCAGCAGCGTAGCACAGGGAATGAGGGGCGCTTTCTTT | CASSVAQGMRGAFF
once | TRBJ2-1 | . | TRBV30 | TGTGCCTGGAGCCCGACAGGCGTTGAGCAGTTCTTC | CAWSPTGVEQFF
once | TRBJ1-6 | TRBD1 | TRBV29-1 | TGCAGCGTTTGGACAGGGGGTACTAATTCACCCCTCCACTTT | CSVWTGGTNSPLHF
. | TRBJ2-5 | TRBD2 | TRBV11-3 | TGTGCCAGCAGCTTAGGACTAGCGGGGGGGGGAGAGACCCAGTACTTC | CASSLGLAGGGETQYF
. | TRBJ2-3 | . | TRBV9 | TGTGCCAGCAGCGTAGCGACTAGGACCTCCACAGATACGCAGTATTTT | CASSVATRTSTDTQYF
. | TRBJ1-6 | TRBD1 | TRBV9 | TGTGCCAGCAGCTCGGGACAGGGGGCAATCTATAATTCACCCCTCCACTTT | CASSSGQGAIYNSPLHF
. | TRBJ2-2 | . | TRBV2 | TGTGCCAGCAGACAGGGCGTAAACACCGGGGAGCTGTTTTTT | CASRQGVNTGELFF
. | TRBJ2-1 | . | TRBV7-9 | TGTGCCAGCAGCTTAAACAGGGAAATTGTGCAGTTCTTC | CASSLNREIVQFF
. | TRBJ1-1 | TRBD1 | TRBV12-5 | TGTGCTAGTGGTGGAGGGGGCAGGAACACTGAAGCTTTCTTT | CASGGGGRNTEAFF
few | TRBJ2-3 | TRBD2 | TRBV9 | TGTGCCAGCAGCGTAGAAGGTGGGACTAGCGGGGGGGGGACAGATACGCAGTATTTT | CASSVEGGTSGGGTDTQYF
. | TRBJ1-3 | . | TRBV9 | TGTGCCAGGTACAACAGGGTGGAGTATGACACCATATATTTT | CARYNRVEYDTIYF
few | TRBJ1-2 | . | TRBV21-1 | TGTGCCAGCAGCCCAAGAGCCTATGGCTACACCTTC | CASSPRAYGYTF
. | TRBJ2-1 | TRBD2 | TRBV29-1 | TGCAGCGTTGTTACGGGGACTAGCAATGAGCAGTTCTTC | CSVVTGTSNEQFF
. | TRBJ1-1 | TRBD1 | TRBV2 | TGTGCCAGCAGGGGGACAGGGGGAGCTTTCTTT | CASRGTGGAFF
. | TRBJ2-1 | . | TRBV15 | TGTGCCACCAGCAGAGGAGGGCGTAATGAGCAGTTCTTC | CATSRGGRNEQFF
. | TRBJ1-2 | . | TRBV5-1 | TGCGCCAGCAGTGTGGATGGGCCCTATGGCTACACCTTC | CASSVDGPYGYTF
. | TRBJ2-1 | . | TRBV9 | TGTGCCAGCAGCGTAGTGGGGGGCTCCTACAATGAGCAGTTCTTC | CASSVVGGSYNEQFF
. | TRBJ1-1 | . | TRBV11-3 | TGTGCCAGCAGCCCGCGGGAAATAACTGAAGCTTTCTTT | CASSPREITEAFF
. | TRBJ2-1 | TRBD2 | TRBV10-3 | TGTGCCAACGGACTAGCGGGGTCCAATGAGCAGTTCTTC | CANGLAGSNEQFF
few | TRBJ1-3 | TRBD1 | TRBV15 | TGTGCCACCAGCAGGGACAGGGGAGCTGGAAACACCATATATTTT | CATSRDRGAGNTIYF
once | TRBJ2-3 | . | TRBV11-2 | TGTGCCAGCACCCACCGTGGGGTGGGGCCTGGGGATACGCAGTATTTT | CASTHRGVGPGDTQYF
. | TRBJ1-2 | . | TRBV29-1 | TGCAGCGTTGCCCCGCCCGTCGAAACAGTGGACTATGGCTACACCTTC | CSVAPPVETVDYGYTF
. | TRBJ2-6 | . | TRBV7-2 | TGTGCCAGCAGCTTCCGGTCTGGGGCCAACGTCCTGACTTTC | CASSFRSGANVLTF
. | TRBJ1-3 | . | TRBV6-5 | TGTGCCAGCAGTTACGGGACTTATGCTGGAAACACCATATATTTT | CASSYGTYAGNTIYF
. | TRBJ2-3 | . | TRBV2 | TGTGCCAGCAGTCCGGAGGGACGGCGATCAGATACGCAGTATTTT | CASSPEGRRSDTQYF
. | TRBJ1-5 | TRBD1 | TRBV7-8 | TGTGCCAGCAGCTTAGGTCCGGGACAGGGTAGGAGACAGCCCCAGCATTTT | CASSLGPGQGRRQPQHF
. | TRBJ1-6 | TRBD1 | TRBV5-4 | TGTGCCAGCAACTTGGGGGGACAGGGAGTAAATTCACCCCTCCACTTT | CASNLGGQGVNSPLHF